This T cell receptor beta chain came from a study of Ad26.COV2.S vaccination and SARS-CoV-2 variants. For the study at large: Trial arm assignment for the donor was COV1001 Ad26.COV2.S. General observations from the study: Breadth, reportedly substantial, characterized the spike-specific CD8+ and CD4+ T cell responses after vaccination.

In regard to this clone: Its specificity is not known.

The treatment denotes: roughly 20 received Ad26.COV2.S at low or high dose, single or two shots; 5 received placebo; per-sample allocation not given. After the first vaccine or placebo injection, samples were drawn on day 63. CDR1 is SGHRS, CDR2 YFSETQ, per germline. CDR3 length: 17 residues. J lost 2 bases, V lost 4 bases, and 11 bases had no gene match. Repertoires were generated with immunoSEQ multiplex PCR, while TCRdb's copy carries only in-frame clones and drops some. The sample comprises about 680,000 clones, approximately 88% of which are singletons, and approximately 1.5% rests with the top ten.

The material sequenced was peripheral blood, taken in a trial of Ad26.COV2.S vaccine versus placebo. V usage is TRBV5-1 and J usage is TRBJ2-2, with 7 bases aligning to TRBD2. This clonotype was obtained from a person between 18 and 65 years old who received the Ad26.COV2.S COVID-19 vaccine or a placebo. Here the CDR3 DNA reads TGCGCCAGCAGCCCCCTCTTAGGGAGGGGAAACACCGGGGAGCTGTTTTTT. It yields the protein CASSPLLGRGNTGELFF.